One TCR beta chain is described in this entry. Sequencing used cDNA as its template, made by extracting RNA and reverse transcribing it. The table came from immunoSEQ multiplex PCR; TCRdb's copy has only in-frame clones and leaves some out. Of 140,000 to 150,000 clones listed, 40% to 65% are singletons. The sample originates from a study of CD8+ T cells in alopecia areata. Study background: Among treated patients, oral tofacitinib was administered at 5 to 10 mg twice daily.

This CDR3 has 10 residues. CDR1 is SQVTM, CDR2 ANQGSEA, per germline. V gave up 5 bases and J gave up 5 bases, with 6 bases separating them. The sequence came from a human donor with alopecia areata. The rearrangement uses TRBV29-1 and TRBJ2-5, with D uncertain. This sample comprised CD4+ T cells sorted from blood, obtained at week 0. CDR3 region: CSVSVETQYF. In DNA, the CDR3 is TGCAGCGTTAGTGTGGAGACCCAGTACTTC.